The rows below give T cell receptor beta chains drawn from one sample of a study of lymphopenia after photon versus proton radiotherapy. TCRdb's copy holds only in-frame clones and misses some; the assay was immunoSEQ multiplex PCR. The profile shows 65,000 to 85,000 clones, about nine tenths of them singletons. The sample consisted of peripheral blood, taken from a patient treated with photon-based radiotherapy. These receptors were taken from a woman between 40 and 50 years old with cholangiocarcinoma. Each CDR3 is given with its conserved first and last residue. The D gene is left open where the match is weak. Only part of the rows carry a size: once, few, many, or a class if the clone is expanded.

d_call	v_call	j_call	clone_size	cdr3_nt	cdr3_aa
TRBD1	TRBV6-6	TRBJ2-7	-	TGTGCCAGCACCTGGGACAGGGGGCCCTACGAGCAGTACTTC	CASTWDRGPYEQYF
-	TRBV21-1	TRBJ1-2	few	TGTGCCAGCAGCAAAACCGGGACAGGGGCCTATGGCTACACCTTC	CASSKTGTGAYGYTF
-	TRBV9	TRBJ2-1	-	TGTGCCAGCAGCGTAGATGGGGGGTTCAATGAGCAGTTCTTC	CASSVDGGFNEQFF
-	TRBV14	TRBJ1-2	few	TGTGCCAGCAGCCAAGTCCAGAACTATGGCTACACCTTC	CASSQVQNYGYTF
TRBD1	TRBV29-1	TRBJ2-7	-	TGCAGCGTGGCAAAAACAGGGGGCGTCCTCTACGAGCAGTACTTC	CSVAKTGGVLYEQYF
-	TRBV7-3	TRBJ2-5	-	TGTGCCAGCAGCTTAAGGGGCAGCTTTAAGGAGACCCAGTACTTC	CASSLRGSFKETQYF
-	TRBV19	TRBJ2-6	-	TGTGCCAGTAGTGAATTACAGGGTTCTGGGGCCAACGTCCTGACTTTC	CASSELQGSGANVLTF
-	TRBV27	TRBJ2-4	-	TGTGCCAGCAGTGGGACTCTCTTAGCCAAAAACATTCAGTACTTC	CASSGTLLAKNIQYF
-	TRBV11-2	TRBJ2-3	-	TGTGCCAGCAGCTTCCCACTACGGATAAGCACAGATACGCAGTATTTT	CASSFPLRISTDTQYF
-	TRBV7-3	TRBJ2-7	-	TGTGCCAGCAGCTTAGGCCGAGCCTACGAGCAGTACTTC	CASSLGRAYEQYF
-	TRBV30	TRBJ1-4	-	TGTGCCTGGAGTGTAGGGCCGGCGGGCGGTGAAAAACTGTTTTTT	CAWSVGPAGGEKLFF
TRBD1	TRBV28	TRBJ1-4	-	TGTGCCAGCAGTTTAGCAGAACAGGGGAAGGAAAAACTGTTTTTT	CASSLAEQGKEKLFF
-	TRBV4-3	TRBJ1-1	-	TGCGCCAGCAGCCAAGAAGTAGGTTGGGGTCCGGACACTGAAGCTTTCTTT	CASSQEVGWGPDTEAFF
TRBD1	TRBV9	TRBJ2-2	-	TGTGCCAGCAGCCACAACAGGGGGCCAAACACCGGGGAGCTGTTTTTT	CASSHNRGPNTGELFF
-	TRBV6-5	TRBJ1-5	-	TGTGCCAGCAGTCGGACAGGCAATCAGCCCCAGCATTTT	CASSRTGNQPQHF
-	TRBV28	TRBJ2-7	-	TGTGCCAGCAGTTTGGTGGCAGGGAGGTTGACCTACGAGCAGTACTTC	CASSLVAGRLTYEQYF
-	TRBV29-1	TRBJ1-1	few	TGCAGCGTTGAAGCTGGGGTTGAGACTGAAGCTTTCTTT	CSVEAGVETEAFF
-	TRBV7-2	TRBJ2-1	-	TGTGCCAGCAGCTTAGCGGCCGGGGCCTACAATGAGCAGTTCTTC	CASSLAAGAYNEQFF
TRBD2	TRBV2	TRBJ2-5	-	TGTGCCAGCACCCTCGGGCTAGCGGGAGATAGGGAGACCCAGTACTTC	CASTLGLAGDRETQYF
TRBD2	TRBV29-1	TRBJ2-5	-	TGCAGCGTTGAAGAGGGGTCGCTAGCGGAGACGTACCAAGAGACCCAGTACTTC	CSVEEGSLAETYQETQYF
TRBD1	TRBV6-1	TRBJ1-4	-	TGTGCCAGCAGTAACGACAGGGCGGTAGGTGAAAAACTGTTTTTT	CASSNDRAVGEKLFF
TRBD1	TRBV5-6	TRBJ1-6	once	TGTGCCAGCAGCTTGGGACAGGGAGGTACACCCCTCCACTTT	CASSLGQGGTPLHF
TRBD1	TRBV5-1	TRBJ2-1	-	TGCGCCAGCAGCCCAGGAGACAGGGGGCTACAGTTCTTC	CASSPGDRGLQFF
-	TRBV5-4	TRBJ1-2	-	TGTGCCAGCAGCTTATCCGTCGGGGACTATGGCTACACCTTC	CASSLSVGDYGYTF
TRBD1	TRBV30	TRBJ2-3	-	TGTGCCTGGAGTGTACTTGGGGACAGCCGCCCAGTGGTGCAGTATTTT	CAWSVLGDSRPVVQYF
-	TRBV13	TRBJ1-4	-	TGTGCCAGCAGCTTAGGGGGTCGCGATGAAAAACTGTTTTTT	CASSLGGRDEKLFF
TRBD2	TRBV7-3	TRBJ2-1	-	TGTGCCAGCAGCTCCCCCGGGGGGGAGGGCCCTCGCAATGAGCAGTTCTTC	CASSSPGGEGPRNEQFF
-	TRBV29-1	TRBJ2-7	-	TGCAGCGTCGGATCATCCTACGAGCAGTACTTC	CSVGSSYEQYF
-	TRBV15	TRBJ1-5	-	TGTGCCACCAGCAGGTCCCTGGGGGGTAATCAGCCCCAGCATTTT	CATSRSLGGNQPQHF
TRBD1	TRBV30	TRBJ1-1	-	TGTGCCTGCCAACAGGGGGCGGAAGCTTTCTTT	CACQQGAEAFF
-	TRBV20-1	TRBJ2-7	-	TGCAGTGCTAGAAACCCGGGGGAGCAGTACTTC	CSARNPGEQYF
-	TRBV9	TRBJ1-2	-	TGTGCCAGCAGCGTAGGGGCAGGGACTATAGCTAACTATGGCTACACCTTC	CASSVGAGTIANYGYTF
TRBD1	TRBV6-1	TRBJ1-2	-	TGTGCCAGCAGTGAAGGGGCAGGGGGCCTACATTACTATGGCTACACCTTC	CASSEGAGGLHYYGYTF
TRBD1	TRBV29-1	TRBJ1-2	once	TGCAGCGTTGAGGACAGGGGGCGCCTTCATACTTCCTATGGCTACACCTTC	CSVEDRGRLHTSYGYTF
TRBD1	TRBV27	TRBJ1-1	-	TGTGCCAGCAGTTTACAACCGGGACAGGGATCTCCTGAAGCTTTCTTT	CASSLQPGQGSPEAFF
TRBD2	TRBV7-3	TRBJ2-1	-	TGTGCCAGCAGCCCTAGCGGAGGCGGGCGGGAGCAGTTCTTC	CASSPSGGGREQFF
-	TRBV5-3	TRBJ2-1	-	TGTGCCAGAAGCTTGGCTTCTGCCAGGGCATCCAATGAGCAGTTCTTC	CARSLASARASNEQFF
TRBD1	TRBV19	TRBJ1-5	-	TGTGCCAGTAGTATTCAGGGGGACCGAGGTCAGCCCCAGCATTTT	CASSIQGDRGQPQHF
-	TRBV28	TRBJ1-5	-	TGTGCCAGCAGTTTATTCGAGGGGTCTATTCAGCCCCAGCATTTT	CASSLFEGSIQPQHF
-	TRBV6-1	TRBJ1-4	-	TGTGCCAGCAATCGAGGGGATCCCTTTAATGAAAAACTGTTTTTT	CASNRGDPFNEKLFF
-	TRBV15	TRBJ2-1	-	TGTGCCACCAGCGGGCGGGTTATGGCACAGGAGCAGTTCTTC	CATSGRVMAQEQFF
-	TRBV30	TRBJ2-5	-	TGTGCCTGGAGTGCGGGGGCAGCGGGGACCCAGTACTTC	CAWSAGAAGTQYF
-	TRBV29-1	TRBJ1-2	-	TGCAGCGTTGAATTACCGAATGGCTACACCTTC	CSVELPNGYTF
-	TRBV28	TRBJ2-7	-	-	CASSTSGGRNEQYF
TRBD2	TRBV7-2	TRBJ2-7	-	TGTGCCAGCAGCTTCGCGGGAGTCGACTACGAGCAGTACTTC	CASSFAGVDYEQYF
TRBD1	TRBV9	TRBJ1-2	-	TGTGCCAGCAGCGCCCGGGACAGGGCTAACTATGGCTACACCTTC	CASSARDRANYGYTF
-	TRBV5-1	TRBJ2-7	-	TGCGCCAGCAGCGTATCCTGGGACGGGGTCCACGAGCAGTACTTC	CASSVSWDGVHEQYF
-	TRBV28	TRBJ2-7	few	TGTGCCACCCTGGACTACCTCTCCTACGAGCAGTACTTC	CATLDYLSYEQYF
-	TRBV4-1	TRBJ1-1	once	TGCGCCAGCAGCCAAGTTGGGGACGGGAACACTGAAGCTTTCTTT	CASSQVGDGNTEAFF
-	TRBV19	TRBJ1-5	-	TGTGCCACCCAGTCCGGACAATTTGGGCTCAATCAGCCCCAGCATTTT	CATQSGQFGLNQPQHF
TRBD2	TRBV4-3	TRBJ2-1	once	TGCGCCAGCAGCCAAGATTTTGCTAGCGGGCGGAATGAGCAGTTCTTC	CASSQDFASGRNEQFF
TRBD1	TRBV19	TRBJ1-1	-	TGTGCCAGTAGTATTCAGGGGGGAGGCACTGAAGCTTTCTTT	CASSIQGGGTEAFF
TRBD2	TRBV7-6	TRBJ2-2	once	TGTGCCAGCAGCTTAGGTCCTAGCGGGGCGAACACCGGGGAGCTGTTTTTT	CASSLGPSGANTGELFF
-	TRBV7-9	TRBJ1-1	-	TGTGCCAGCAGCTTTCTGAACACTGAAGCTTTCTTT	CASSFLNTEAFF
-	TRBV7-2	TRBJ1-1	-	TGTGCCAGCAGCCTGGGGGGGAAAGGCACTGAAGCTTTCTTT	CASSLGGKGTEAFF
TRBD2	TRBV29-1	TRBJ2-1	-	TGCAGCGTTGAAGATCCGGGGGGGCAGGGACCCATCAATGAGCAGTTCTTC	CSVEDPGGQGPINEQFF
TRBD2	TRBV10-3	TRBJ2-3	-	TGTGCCATCAGTGGGGGACTAGCGGGAGATACGCAGTATTTT	CAISGGLAGDTQYF